A selection of T cell receptor beta chains follows, all from one sample in a study of CD4 T cells in relation to SARS-CoV-2 and coronaviruses. Libraries were prepared by immunoSEQ multiplex PCR; TCRdb keeps only in-frame clonotypes and omits some of them. The sample records 20,000 to 25,000 clones, more than 60% being singletons. Their target antigens are unknown. The sequenced sample consisted of CD4+ T cells from PBMCs, cultured in vitro. These receptors originate from a human donor in good health. Both conserved end residues are trimmed from each CDR3. Fields, in order: CDR3 length, V gene, J gene, CDR3 protein.

>15|TRBV5-1|TRBJ2-7
ASSLVVRGRSSYEQY
>12|TRBV5-1|TRBJ2-7
ASSLVGSTYEQY
>10|TRBV2|TRBJ1-2
ASSEKGYGYT
>13|TRBV3-1/TRBV3-2|TRBJ2-6
ASSSRGSGANVLT
>13|TRBV3-1/TRBV3-2|TRBJ2-7
ASSQDLRVSYEQY
>13|TRBV5-4|TRBJ1-1
ASSLTEMVATEAF
>13|TRBV18|TRBJ1-2
ASSPEGTASYGYT
>11|TRBV15|TRBJ2-7
ATSRDPSDEQY
>11|TRBV12-3/TRBV12-4|TRBJ2-2
ASIPSFTGELF
>14|TRBV28|TRBJ1-6
ASSSSGAPLDSPLH
>12|TRBV5-5|TRBJ2-1
ASSFTDYYNEQF
>14|TRBV19|TRBJ1-3
ASSTTPLTSGNTIY
>14|TRBV5-5|TRBJ2-7
ASSLWFGGSKYEQY
>9|TRBV2|TRBJ2-3
ASTETDTQY
>11|TRBV9|TRBJ2-1
ASSGGNLNEQF
>12|TRBV3-1/TRBV3-2|TRBJ2-7
ASSQDLFSTSAY
>13|TRBV27|TRBJ1-6
ASKQGGSYNSPLH
>14|TRBV9|TRBJ2-1
ASSARGSGSGDEQF
>13|TRBV9|TRBJ1-1
ASSFRGGPNTEAF
>9|TRBV2|TRBJ2-3
ASSVTDTQY
>13|TRBV5-1|TRBJ2-1
ASSSGTGPYNEQF
>10|TRBV9|TRBJ2-2
ASSANTGELF
>13|TRBV13|TRBJ2-2
ASSFSGSGTGELF
>14|TRBV15|TRBJ2-5
ATSRGTREGRETQY
>14|TRBV13|TRBJ1-3
ASSVTGQYSGNTIY
>9|TRBV5-8|TRBJ2-7
ASRRTNEQY
>10|TRBV6-4|TRBJ1-1
AGRRGETEAF